This T cell receptor beta chain appears in the sequencing data of a study of T cells in Graves' hyperthyroidism and ophthalmopathy. Hyperthyroidism was newly diagnosed in patients aged 18 to 65 (duration under 2 months). Per germline, CDR1 MGHRA and CDR2 YSYEKL. This CDR3 contains 15 residues. In regard to this clonotype: A junction end diverges from the germline sequence, so it may reflect a read error.

Amplified TCR beta CDR3 regions derived from RNA transcripts. Initially, a first-round RT-PCR of the TCR CDR3 employed the HTBI primer set. TCRdb ran MiXCR on the multiplex PCR reads and lists one entry per CDR3 protein. The sample has approximately 400,000 distinct CDR3 sequences, approximately 15% seen once. This receptor was taken from a young woman with Graves' hyperthyroidism. V and J are TRBV4-1 and TRBJ2-7, with 8 bases that match TRBD2. Sequencing input: blood. CDR3 bases: TGTACCAGCAGCCAAGAGCGGGGGCTCTCCTACGAGCAGTACTTC. The encoded protein is CTSSQERGLSYEQYF.